This is a list of T cell receptor beta chains from one sample in a study of vaccination and CD4 T cells after COVID-19. These receptors' antigens are unknown. Using its own MiXCR run on the PCR reads, TCRdb lists one record per CDR3 protein. The sample has around 15,000 distinct CDR3 sequences; about 72% are singletons. Sequencing was performed on CD4+ T cells from blood, cultured in vitro. These receptors all come from a human donor who had recovered from COVID-19. Both conserved end residues are part of each CDR3. The D gene is left open where the match is weak. Not all rows give a size; the values are once, few, many and, for expanded clones, a class.

size: few
J: TRBJ1-1
D: .
V: TRBV6-1
DNA: TGTGCCAATCCCAGGACTGGGAACACTGAAGCTTTCTTT
CDR3: CANPRTGNTEAFF

size: .
J: TRBJ2-7
D: .
V: TRBV2
DNA: TGTGCCAGCAGAGGCCGCGGCGAGCAGTACTTC
CDR3: CASRGRGEQYF

size: few
J: TRBJ1-3
D: .
V: TRBV21-1
DNA: TGTGCCAGCAGCAAAAAGGCCAGGGTAACCAACTCTGGAAACACCATATATTTT
CDR3: CASSKKARVTNSGNTIYF

size: once
J: TRBJ1-2
D: .
V: TRBV7-2
DNA: TGTGCCAGCAGCTTCCAGGGGACACCCTACTATGGCTACACCTTC
CDR3: CASSFQGTPYYGYTF

size: .
J: TRBJ2-5
D: .
V: TRBV20-1
DNA: TGCAGTGCTCCAAGACAGAGAGAGACCCAGTACTTC
CDR3: CSAPRQRETQYF

size: .
J: TRBJ2-5
D: .
V: TRBV7-2
DNA: TGTGCCAGCAGCGGCGGGCGGAAAGAGACCCAGTACTTC
CDR3: CASSGGRKETQYF

size: .
J: TRBJ1-5
D: TRBD1
V: TRBV6-1
DNA: TGTGCCAGCGGGTCGGGACAGGGATGGGGGGAAAGTCAGCCCCAGCATTTT
CDR3: CASGSGQGWGESQPQHF

size: .
J: TRBJ2-3
D: TRBD1
V: TRBV24-1
DNA: TGTGCCACCAGTCCTAGTGGGACAGGGGGTTTCACAGATACGCAGTATTTT
CDR3: CATSPSGTGGFTDTQYF

size: once
J: TRBJ1-1
D: .
V: TRBV28
DNA: TGTGCCAGCACCGTATTCCCCGTTAGCCAGGGGAACACTGAAGCTTTCTTT
CDR3: CASTVFPVSQGNTEAFF

size: once
J: TRBJ1-2
D: TRBD1
V: TRBV7-2
DNA: TGTGCCAGCAGCCCCCCGGGGACAGCGGGAGGCTACACCTTC
CDR3: CASSPPGTAGGYTF

size: .
J: TRBJ2-5
D: TRBD2
V: TRBV29-1
DNA: TGCAGCGTTGTTTCGGGACTAGCGGGAGGCCGAAGACAAGAGACCCAGTACTTC
CDR3: CSVVSGLAGGRRQETQYF

size: .
J: TRBJ1-2
D: .
V: TRBV28
DNA: TGTGCCAGCAGTACCCCGGCTGGCTACACCTTC
CDR3: CASSTPAGYTF

size: .
J: TRBJ2-2
D: TRBD2
V: TRBV20-1
DNA: TGCAGTGCTACCCCGGGGGGGCCCACCGGGGAGCTGTTTTTT
CDR3: CSATPGGPTGELFF

size: .
J: TRBJ2-7
D: TRBD1
V: TRBV6-1
DNA: TGTGCCAGCAGATCCCGGGACAGGGGTTGGTACGAGCAGTACTTC
CDR3: CASRSRDRGWYEQYF

size: .
J: TRBJ1-2
D: .
V: TRBV28
DNA: TGTGCCAGCAGTGCCCAAGTGGCTGCGGACTATGGCTACACCTTC
CDR3: CASSAQVAADYGYTF

size: .
J: TRBJ1-6
D: TRBD1
V: TRBV19
DNA: TGTGCCACCCAAGGACAGGGGGCTTCACCCCTCCACTTT
CDR3: CATQGQGASPLHF

size: .
J: TRBJ1-1
D: TRBD1
V: TRBV28
DNA: TGTGCCAGCAGTTTAGTAAGCGAGGGGGCCCACACTGAAGCTTTCTTT
CDR3: CASSLVSEGAHTEAFF

size: .
J: TRBJ1-2
D: .
V: TRBV6-1
DNA: TGTGCCAGCAGTGATACCGGGACACGAGCCGGCTACACCTTC
CDR3: CASSDTGTRAGYTF

size: .
J: TRBJ2-3
D: .
V: TRBV5-4
DNA: TGTGCCAGCAGCTTAGCGCAAAGTGTAACAGATACGCAGTATTTT
CDR3: CASSLAQSVTDTQYF

size: .
J: TRBJ1-6
D: .
V: TRBV27
DNA: TGTGCCAGCAGCCCGGCCCATGGGGAGTGGGATAATTCACCCCTCCACTTT
CDR3: CASSPAHGEWDNSPLHF

size: few
J: TRBJ1-2
D: .
V: TRBV7-3
DNA: TGTGCCAGCAGCACCGGGAACACCTTC
CDR3: CASSTGNTF

size: .
J: TRBJ2-1
D: .
V: TRBV20-1
DNA: TGCAGTGCTGACGGAGATACATACAATGAGCAGTTCTTC
CDR3: CSADGDTYNEQFF

size: few
J: TRBJ1-5
D: .
V: TRBV24-1
DNA: TGTGCCACCAGTGATGGGAACAGAATCAATCAGCCCCAGCATTTT
CDR3: CATSDGNRINQPQHF

size: .
J: TRBJ1-6
D: TRBD1
V: TRBV4-3
DNA: TGCGCCAGCAGCCATTATAGGGGAGCCGACAGGGGTTCACCCCTCCACTTT
CDR3: CASSHYRGADRGSPLHF

size: few
J: TRBJ1-2
D: TRBD1
V: TRBV15
DNA: TGTGCCACCAGCATGGGACAGGGGGGGATCTATGGCTACACCTTC
CDR3: CATSMGQGGIYGYTF

size: .
J: TRBJ2-4
D: .
V: TRBV7-6
DNA: TGTGCCAGCAGCCTCGGGCCCCAAAACATTCAGTACTTC
CDR3: CASSLGPQNIQYF

size: .
J: TRBJ1-5
D: TRBD1
V: TRBV6-1
DNA: TGTGCCAGCGACAGGGGGAGTGGGGGCAATCAGCCCCAGCATTTT
CDR3: CASDRGSGGNQPQHF

size: once
J: TRBJ1-1
D: TRBD1
V: TRBV6-4
DNA: TGTGCCAGCAGTGTAACCGGGACAGGGAACACTGAAGCTTTCTTT
CDR3: CASSVTGTGNTEAFF

size: .
J: TRBJ1-1
D: .
V: TRBV24-1
DNA: TGTGCCACCAGTGATTATAAGGACACTGAAGCTTTCTTT
CDR3: CATSDYKDTEAFF

size: .
J: TRBJ1-6
D: TRBD1
V: TRBV5-1
DNA: TGCGCCAGCAGATCTACAGGGGGGGGTTCACCCCTCCACTTT
CDR3: CASRSTGGGSPLHF

size: .
J: TRBJ1-1
D: TRBD1
V: TRBV20-1
DNA: TGCAGTGCTACTCAGGGGGCTACAACCTCGAACACTGAAGCTTTCTTT
CDR3: CSATQGATTSNTEAFF

size: once
J: TRBJ1-2
D: .
V: TRBV15
DNA: TGTGCCACCAGCAGAGATCCGGGGTCGGGCTACACCTTC
CDR3: CATSRDPGSGYTF

size: .
J: TRBJ2-4
D: .
V: TRBV6-2/TRBV6-3
DNA: TGTGCCAGCAGTTACTCTTCCCCGGTGGGCAAAAACATTCAGTACTTC
CDR3: CASSYSSPVGKNIQYF

size: .
J: TRBJ1-2
D: .
V: TRBV20-1
DNA: TGCAGTGCTAGAGTGGGTTTTGGGGGGATTTATTACACCTTC
CDR3: CSARVGFGGIYYTF

size: .
J: TRBJ1-1
D: .
V: TRBV9
DNA: TGTGCCAGCACCCTAGGGGAGGGGAACACTGAAGCTTTCTTT
CDR3: CASTLGEGNTEAFF

size: .
J: TRBJ2-7
D: TRBD1
V: TRBV20-1
DNA: TGCAGTGCTAGTAATTCAATAAGGGACAGGGGGTACGAGCAGTACTTC
CDR3: CSASNSIRDRGYEQYF

size: .
J: TRBJ2-6
D: .
V: TRBV7-6
DNA: TGTGCCAGCAGCTTAGTCGGCTCTGGGGCCAACGTCCTGACTTTC
CDR3: CASSLVGSGANVLTF

size: .
J: TRBJ2-3
D: .
V: TRBV20-1
DNA: TGCAGTGCTAGCTCTACATCCGGGACGGCTGGGCCAGATACGCAGTATTTT
CDR3: CSASSTSGTAGPDTQYF

size: .
J: TRBJ2-7
D: .
V: TRBV20-1
DNA: .
CDR3: CSAPQVGQGAKSYF

size: .
J: TRBJ2-3
D: TRBD1
V: TRBV6-1
DNA: TGTGCCAGCAGTATTCGGACAGGGCGGGGCACAGATACGCAGTATTTT
CDR3: CASSIRTGRGTDTQYF

size: few
J: TRBJ1-6
D: .
V: TRBV5-4
DNA: TGTGCCAGCAGCTTTGGGGTGACCAACCCAAATTCACCCCTCCACTTT
CDR3: CASSFGVTNPNSPLHF

size: .
J: TRBJ2-1
D: TRBD2
V: TRBV6-1
DNA: TGTGCCAGCAGTCGGACTAGCGGGAGCTCCTACAATGAGCAGTTCTTC
CDR3: CASSRTSGSSYNEQFF

size: few
J: TRBJ1-2
D: .
V: TRBV30
DNA: TGTGCCTGGAGTGTACAGCCCCGGGCAGGGAACTATGGCTACACCTTC
CDR3: CAWSVQPRAGNYGYTF

size: few
J: TRBJ1-5
D: .
V: TRBV6-5
DNA: TGTGCCAGCAGTTACGCAGGGTTTAGCAATCAGCCCCAGCATTTT
CDR3: CASSYAGFSNQPQHF

size: .
J: TRBJ2-6
D: .
V: TRBV5-1
DNA: TGCGCCAGCAGCTCTGAGCCCGCTGTAGCTTCTGGGGCCAACGTCCTGACTTTC
CDR3: CASSSEPAVASGANVLTF

size: .
J: TRBJ2-2
D: TRBD2
V: TRBV6-1
DNA: TGTGCCACCAGTAGCGGGAGGGCCCGAGGCGGGGAGCTGTTTTTT
CDR3: CATSSGRARGGELFF

size: .
J: TRBJ2-3
D: TRBD1
V: TRBV6-1
DNA: TGTGCCAGCAGCAGGGAGGACAGGGGCAGCACAGATACGCAGTATTTT
CDR3: CASSREDRGSTDTQYF

size: .
J: TRBJ1-2
D: .
V: TRBV4-1
DNA: TGCGCCAGCAGCCAACTTAGGGGGACTAACTATGGCTACACCTTC
CDR3: CASSQLRGTNYGYTF

size: .
J: TRBJ1-1
D: .
V: TRBV7-3
DNA: TGTGCCAGCAGCTCCAGGACAAACACTGAAGCTTTCTTT
CDR3: CASSSRTNTEAFF

size: .
J: TRBJ1-2
D: .
V: TRBV12-3/TRBV12-4
DNA: TGTGCCAGCAGTCTTAGCACCGGCCCTGGGGGCTACACCTTC
CDR3: CASSLSTGPGGYTF

size: .
J: TRBJ2-7
D: .
V: TRBV5-1
DNA: TGCGCCAGCAGCTTGGTTCCAGGGCCCTCCTACGAGCAGTACTTC
CDR3: CASSLVPGPSYEQYF

size: .
J: TRBJ1-2
D: .
V: TRBV6-2/TRBV6-3
DNA: TGTGCCAGCAGTTACCTGTCTAACTATGGCTACACCTTC
CDR3: CASSYLSNYGYTF

size: .
J: TRBJ1-2
D: .
V: TRBV7-9
DNA: TGTGCCAGCAGCTTAGTAGTCGAAAGCTATGGCTACACCTTC
CDR3: CASSLVVESYGYTF

size: .
J: TRBJ1-1
D: TRBD1
V: TRBV19
DNA: TGTGCCAGTAGTAGACGGGACAGGGGGTCTATGAACACTGAAGCTTTCTTT
CDR3: CASSRRDRGSMNTEAFF

size: once
J: TRBJ1-6
D: .
V: TRBV7-2
DNA: TGTGCCAGCAGCTTAGCGAACAATTCACCCCTCCACTTT
CDR3: CASSLANNSPLHF

size: .
J: TRBJ2-3
D: .
V: TRBV20-1
DNA: TGCAGTGCTAGTTGGCCCCCCGGCACAGATACGCAGTATTTT
CDR3: CSASWPPGTDTQYF

size: .
J: TRBJ2-5
D: .
V: TRBV6-5
DNA: TGTGCCAGCAGTTCGCCGGGACGCCGAAAGAAGACCCAGTACTTC
CDR3: CASSSPGRRKKTQYF